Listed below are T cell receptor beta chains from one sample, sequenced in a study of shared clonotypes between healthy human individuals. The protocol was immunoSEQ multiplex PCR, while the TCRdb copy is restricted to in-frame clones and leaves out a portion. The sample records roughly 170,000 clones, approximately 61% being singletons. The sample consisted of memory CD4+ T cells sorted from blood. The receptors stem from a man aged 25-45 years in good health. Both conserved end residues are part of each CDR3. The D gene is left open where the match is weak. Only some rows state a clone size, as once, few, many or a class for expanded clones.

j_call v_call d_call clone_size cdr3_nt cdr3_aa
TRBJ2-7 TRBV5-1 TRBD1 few TGCGCCAGCAGCCATCCGGACAGGGAGGAGCAGTACTTC CASSHPDREEQYF
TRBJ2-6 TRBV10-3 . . TGTGCCATTCCGGGACCCGTAGCTAGGGGGGCCAACGTCCTGACTTTC CAIPGPVARGANVLTF
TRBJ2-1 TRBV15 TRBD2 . TGTGCCACCAGCACCCTACTAGCGGGAGTCTTAAATGAGCAGTTCTTC CATSTLLAGVLNEQFF
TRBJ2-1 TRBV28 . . TGTGCCAGCAGTTTAAGCTACAATGAGCAGTTCTTC CASSLSYNEQFF
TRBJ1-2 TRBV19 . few TGTGCCAGTACATCGACCGCCGGCTACACCTTC CASTSTAGYTF
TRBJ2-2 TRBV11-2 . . TGTGCCAGCAGCTTGAGGGGATCGAACACCGGGGAGCTGTTTTTT CASSLRGSNTGELFF
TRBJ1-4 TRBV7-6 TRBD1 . TGTGCCAGCAGCAAATCGGGACAGGGGGTAACGGAAAAACTGTTTTTT CASSKSGQGVTEKLFF
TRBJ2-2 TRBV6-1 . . TGTGCCAGCGAAAAGGCTAGGGGGGAGCTGTTTTTT CASEKARGELFF
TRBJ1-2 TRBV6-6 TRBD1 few TGTGCCAGCAGTTACACCGGGACAGGGGAAGGTGGCTACACCTTC CASSYTGTGEGGYTF
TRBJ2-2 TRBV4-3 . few TGCGCCAGCAGCCAAGATTCGAGAGCCTCCGGGGAGCTGTTTTTT CASSQDSRASGELFF
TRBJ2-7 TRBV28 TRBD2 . TGTGCCAGCAGTTCTCCCGGACTAGTGAGTTTTTACGAGCAGTACTTC CASSSPGLVSFYEQYF